The 17 T cell receptor beta chains reported below all come from one sample, sequenced in a study of graft-versus-host responses after intestinal transplantation. Profiled with immunoSEQ multiplex PCR; TCRdb holds only in-frame clones, not every one. The sample lists 80,000 to 85,000 clones, 90% to 95% occurring once. For these receptors, no antigen is known. Material: unstimulated CD4+ T cells sorted from spleen or lymph node cells, obtained before intestinal transplant. These receptor sequences come from a human donor who received an intestinal transplant.

The gene calls are TRBV29-1 and TRBJ2-7, with 12 bases lining up with TRBD2. From germline, CDR1 is SQVTM and CDR2 ANQGSEA. The CDR3 is made up of 19 amino acids. With 1 base clipped from V and 4 bases from J, the junction kept 17 bases outside the gene matches. CDR3 region: CSVEVSPLTSGGRDYEQYF. The CDR3 DNA sequence: TGCAGCGTTGAAGTCTCCCCTTTGACTAGCGGGGGCCGCGATTACGAGCAGTACTTC.

The chain carries TRBV11-3 and TRBJ2-3, with TRBD2 matching 9 bases. The CDR3 is made up of 16 amino acids. Germline V gives CDR1 SGHNT, CDR2 YENEEA. Germline trimming cut 4 bases from V and 5 bases from J; bases unmatched to any gene: 10. CDR3 in amino acids: CASSSSHSGGRDTQYF. The CDR3 DNA reads TGTGCCAGCAGCTCTTCACACAGCGGGGGGAGAGATACGCAGTATTTT.

The chain is built from TRBV28 and TRBJ1-1, with D maybe TRBD1 (5 bases). This CDR3 has 12 amino acids. Germline V gene lookup returns CDR1 MDHEN and CDR2 SYDVKM. Between the trimmed V and J ends, which lost 2 bases and 9 bases, there was a span of 10 bases. This CDR3 is CASSLQDKKAFF. The CDR3 DNA reads TGTGCCAGCAGTTTACAGGACAAGAAAGCTTTCTTT.

The chain joins TRBV2 to TRBJ1-5; D uncertain. The CDR3 extends over 14 amino acids. V lost 6 bases and J 0 bases, leaving 9 bases between the germline ends. The germline CDR1 and CDR2 sequences are SNHLY and FYNNEI. CDR3 region: CASRRAISNQPQHF. In DNA form, the CDR3 reads TGTGCCAGCAGGCGGGCTATTAGCAATCAGCCCCAGCATTTT.

The CDR3 DNA sequence: TGTGCCAGTAGTATAGTCGGGCAGGGAAGCTCCTATAATTCACCCCTCCACTTT. Protein sequence: CASSIVGQGSSYNSPLHF. This rearrangement joins TRBV19 to TRBJ1-6; possibly TRBD1 for D (5 bases). The CDR3 contains 18 residues. Germline lookup yields CDR1 LNHDA and CDR2 SQIVND (reference sequence). Trimming shortened V by 1 base and J by 0 bases, and 13 bases separated the two germline ends. The full variable domain, in which reference TRBV19 and TRBJ1-6 provide the parts outside the CDR3, is DGGITQSPKYLFRKEGQNVTLSCEQNLNHDAMYWYRQDPGQGLRLIYYSQIVNDFQKGDIAEGYSVSREKKESFPLTVTSAQKNPTAFYLCASSIVGQGSSYNSPLHFGNGTRLTVT.

The CDR3 loop is CASSLRLYYEQYF. The CDR3 DNA is TGCGCCAGCAGCTTGAGACTATACTACGAGCAGTACTTC. The chain couples TRBV5-1 to TRBJ2-7, with D possibly being TRBD2 (5 bases). With 1 base removed from V and 3 bases from J, the gap between germline ends came to 8 bases. Germline V gene lookup returns CDR1 SGHRS and CDR2 YFSETQ. CDR3 length: 13 residues.

The chain employs TRBV6-5 and TRBJ2-1; 8 bases align to TRBD2. Germline V gene data show CDR1 as MNHEY and CDR2 as SVGAGI. J was trimmed by 4 bases and V by 6 bases; bases with no gene match: 8. This CDR3 region has 15 residues. The chain's CDR3 is CASRPSQRGYNEQFF. The CDR3 DNA reads TGTGCCAGCAGACCTTCGCAGCGGGGGTACAATGAGCAGTTCTTC.

The CDR3 loop is CAWSVGTAGNTIYF. The CDR3 nucleotides are TGTGCCTGGAGTGTAGGGACAGCCGGAAACACCATATATTTT. The chain uses TRBV30 and TRBJ1-3; 7 bases are a match to TRBD1. Germline V gene sequence: CDR1 GTSNPN, CDR2 SVGIG (reference sequence). The CDR3 runs to 14 residues. Trimming took 0 bases from V and 4 from J; bases not matched to a gene: 3.

This chain connects TRBV18 to TRBJ2-3, with 7 bases aligning to TRBD2. This CDR3 is built from 16 residues. The germline V gene encodes CDR1 KGHSH and CDR2 LQKENI. J gave up 1 base and V 3 bases, and 7 bases lay outside the gene matches. CDR3: CASSPASGSGTDTQYF. The DNA of the CDR3 is TGTGCCAGCTCACCGGCTAGCGGTTCGGGCACAGATACGCAGTATTTT.

V and J are TRBV25-1 and TRBJ2-7; 8 bases are a match to TRBD2. V lost 1 base, J lost 3 bases, and 14 bases stayed unmatched. Germline V gene lookup returns CDR1 MGHDK and CDR2 SYGVNS. The CDR3 totals 18 residues. The CDR3 sequence: CASSELVGRGGGHYEQYF. The CDR3 DNA reads as TGTGCCAGCAGTGAATTGGTCGGACGGGGGGGCGGGCACTACGAGCAGTACTTC.

The rearrangement uses TRBV6-5 and TRBJ1-5; D possibly corresponds to TRBD1 (6 bases). V gave up 7 bases and J gave up 1 base, with 11 bases separating them. CDR1 is MNHEY and CDR2 is SVGAGI in the germline V gene. The CDR3 length is 14 residues. DNA of the CDR3: TGTGCCAGCAAACTGGGACACAGCAATCAGCCCCAGCATTTT. It codes for CASKLGHSNQPQHF.

The V and J genes are TRBV30 and TRBJ2-1, with a tentative D call TRBD2 (5 bases). Deletions cut 4 bases from V and 3 bases from J, with 13 bases between. This CDR3 contains 14 residues. Germline V CDR1 and CDR2: GTSNPN, SVGIG (reference sequence). The CDR3 DNA follows: TGTGCCTGGACCCTCGGCGGGTACTACAATGAGCAGTTCTTC. Protein product: CAWTLGGYYNEQFF.

J is TRBJ1-2 and V is TRBV28; the D gene is possibly TRBD1 (6 bases). V lost 4 bases and J lost 8, with 14 bases in between. Germline lookup yields CDR1 MDHEN and CDR2 SYDVKM. This CDR3 spans 13 amino acids. CDR3 loop: CASSSPGAKGYTF. The DNA for the CDR3 is TGTGCCAGCAGTTCTCCAGGGGCTAAGGGCTACACCTTC.

V gene TRBV4-3 combines with J gene TRBJ1-2; 9 bases are a match to TRBD1. The CDR3 consists of 15 residues. The germline V gene encodes CDR1 LGHNA and CDR2 YSLEER. With V trimmed by 1 base and J by 4 bases, 4 bases remained unmatched. CDR3 DNA: TGCGCCAGCAGCCAAGGCACAGGGGGCTCCTATGGCTACACCTTC. The encoded protein is CASSQGTGGSYGYTF.

This rearrangement joins TRBV4-2 to TRBJ1-4, with TRBD1 matching over 9 bases. Unmatched junction bases numbered 4, after V lost 0 bases and J lost 8 bases. There are 15 residues in the CDR3. Germline CDR1 reads LGHNA; CDR2 reads YNFKEQ. The CDR3 protein is CASSQDGTGTEKLFF. The CDR3 DNA reads as TGTGCCAGCAGCCAAGATGGGACAGGGACCGAAAAACTGTTTTTT.

V usage is TRBV5-5 and J usage is TRBJ2-7, with D maybe TRBD1 (5 bases). Per germline, CDR1 SGHKS and CDR2 YYEKEE (reference sequence). The CDR3 runs 14 residues. V gave up 0 bases and J gave up 6 bases, with 13 bases separating them. In DNA form, the CDR3 reads TGTGCCAGCAGCTTGGCCGGCAGGGTGGGCGAGCAGTACTTC. It codes for CASSLAGRVGEQYF. The full variable domain, in which reference TRBV5-5 and TRBJ2-7 provide the parts outside the CDR3, is DAGVTQSPTHLIKTRGQQVTLRCSPISGHKSVSWYQQVLGQGPQFIFQYYEKEERGRGNFPDRFSARQFPNYSSELNVNALLLGDSALYLCASSLAGRVGEQYFGPGTRLTVT.

The CDR3 is CASGGSGGAREQFF. The CDR3 DNA sequence: TGTGCCAGCGGGGGCAGCGGGGGGGCGAGGGAGCAGTTCTTC. The rearrangement joins TRBV6-1 to TRBJ2-1; 10 bases map to TRBD2. CDR3 length: 14 residues. V lost 8 bases and J lost 10; bases outside the gene matches: 11. Germline lookup yields CDR1 MNHNS and CDR2 SASEGT.